The rows below give T cell receptor beta chains drawn from one sample of a study of sequential checkpoint blockade in melanoma. Here immunoSEQ multiplex PCR was the method, and the copy in TCRdb shows in-frame clones only, minus some. Of about 11,000 clones in the sample, 60% to 80% were seen once. Source: CD8+ T cells sorted from blood (inferred from file names), taken from a patient given nivolumab and ipilimumab in sequence. The receptors stem from a human donor with melanoma. Each CDR3 is given with its conserved first and last residue. The D gene is left open where the match is weak. Not all rows give a size; the values are once, few, many and, for expanded clones, a class.

. TRBJ2-3 . TRBV19 15 TGTGCCAGTAGTGTCCAGGGGTTTCGCACAGATACGCAGTATTTT CASSVQGFRTDTQYF
. TRBJ2-1 . TRBV9 14 TGTGCCAGCAGCGGCCCGGACAGCCACAATGAGCAGTTCTTC CASSGPDSHNEQFF
. TRBJ2-3 . TRBV7-9 16 TGTGCCAGCAGCTTCCCGACGGAGTATATCACAGATACGCAGTATTTT CASSFPTEYITDTQYF
. TRBJ1-5 . TRBV4-2 15 TGTGCCAGCAGCCAGGGTACAGGGTTCAACCAGCCCCAGCATTTT CASSQGTGFNQPQHF
. TRBJ2-2 . TRBV6-1 17 TGTGCCAGCAGTGAACCCTGGGAGCGGCTTGGATCCGGGGAGCTGTTTTTT CASSEPWERLGSGELFF
. TRBJ2-6 . TRBV15 15 TGTGCCACCAGCGACGGGTCCTCTGGGGCCAACGTCCTGACTTTC CATSDGSSGANVLTF
TRBD1 TRBJ1-2 few TRBV14 14 TGTGCCAGCAGCCAAGACAGGGGGGACTATGGCTACACCTTC CASSQDRGDYGYTF
TRBD2 TRBJ2-7 . TRBV19 14 TGTGCCGGTAGTATTGGCGGGGGGACCTACGAGCAGTACTTC CAGSIGGGTYEQYF
TRBD1 TRBJ1-2 once TRBV19 14 TGTGCCAGTAGTATCGGCACAGGGGGCTATGGCTACACCTTC CASSIGTGGYGYTF
. TRBJ2-7 . TRBV2 15 TGTGCCAGCAGTGAGCTTCTTACTCTTTCTGACGAGCAGTACTTC CASSELLTLSDEQYF
TRBD1 TRBJ1-5 few TRBV5-5 15 TGTGCCAGCAGCGCGGGACAGGCTAGCAATCAGCCCCAGCATTTT CASSAGQASNQPQHF
TRBD2 TRBJ2-1 . TRBV10-1 17 TGCGCCAGCAGTGAGGTAACTAGCGGGAGAACCTACAATGAGCAGTTCTTC CASSEVTSGRTYNEQFF
. TRBJ1-5 . TRBV19 13 TGTGCCAGTAGTATTCAAGAGGCCCAGCCCCAGCATTTT CASSIQEAQPQHF
. TRBJ2-1 . TRBV11-3 15 TGTGCCAGCGGAACTCAGGGAAGCTCCTACAATGAGCAGTTCTTC CASGTQGSSYNEQFF
. TRBJ2-5 . TRBV5-8 15 TGTGCCAGCAGCCCTGGACAGCAAACCCAAGAGACCCAGTACTTC CASSPGQQTQETQYF
. TRBJ2-7 once TRBV11-2 15 TGTGCCAGCAGCTTAGAGGCAACCGGGGTCCACGAGCAGTACTTC CASSLEATGVHEQYF
TRBD1 TRBJ2-7 . TRBV19 15 TGTGCCAGTAGTACGACACAGGGGGCAGCGTACGAGCAGTACTTC CASSTTQGAAYEQYF
. TRBJ2-2 . TRBV19 17 TGTGCCAGTAGTATAGACCAGTTTGGGGCGCAGTCCGGGGAGCTGTTTTTT CASSIDQFGAQSGELFF
TRBD2 TRBJ2-7 . TRBV7-9 12 TGTGCCAGCAGCTCTGGGACTATTGAGCAGTACTTC CASSSGTIEQYF
TRBD1 TRBJ1-2 . TRBV5-1 15 TGCGCCAGCAGCACTACAGGGGACAGCTCCTATGGCTACACCTTC CASSTTGDSSYGYTF
. TRBJ1-2 few TRBV7-8 14 TGTGCCAGCAGCTTAGGCAGGGTCACCTATGGCTACACCTTC CASSLGRVTYGYTF
. TRBJ2-5 . TRBV6-1 13 TGTGCCAGCATGGGAGCTCCCCAAGAGACCCAGTACTTC CASMGAPQETQYF
. TRBJ2-7 few TRBV21-1 16 TGTGCCAGCAGCAAACAGGGTAATAGCGGGAGCTACGAGCAGTACTTC CASSKQGNSGSYEQYF
TRBD1 TRBJ2-2 medium-sized TRBV5-1 16 TGCGCCAGCAGCTTGGAGGCAGGGGGTCGGACCGGGGAGCTGTTTTTT CASSLEAGGRTGELFF
. TRBJ1-2 few TRBV21-1 16 TGTGCCAGCAGCAAAGGGCGGGGACAGGGGGTTTATGGCTACACCTTC CASSKGRGQGVYGYTF
. TRBJ2-1 . TRBV28 15 TGTGCCAGCAGTTTAGGCAGCGGTTCCTACAATGAGCAGTTCTTC CASSLGSGSYNEQFF
. TRBJ1-1 . TRBV9 15 TGTGCCAGCAGCCCTTTTTCGGGGGGAAACACTGAAGCTTTCTTT CASSPFSGGNTEAFF
TRBD2 TRBJ2-7 . TRBV13 16 TGTGCCAGCTCGACTAGCGGGATTTTCGGCTCCTACGAGCAGTACTTC CASSTSGIFGSYEQYF
. TRBJ1-2 . TRBV19 16 TGTGCCAGTAGTATAGAGGAGTCGGGAGGGAGCTATGGCTACACCTTC CASSIEESGGSYGYTF
. TRBJ2-3 . TRBV9 16 TGTGCCAGCAGCGTAATTTGGGGAGCTAGCACAGATACGCAGTATTTT CASSVIWGASTDTQYF
TRBD1 TRBJ2-7 . TRBV7-8 15 TGTGCCAGCAGCGCGTACAGGGGCCCCATCGCCGAGCAGTACTTC CASSAYRGPIAEQYF
. TRBJ1-1 . TRBV9 12 TGTGCCAGCAGCGTAATCGGACTTGAAGCTTTCTTT CASSVIGLEAFF
TRBD1 TRBJ1-1 . TRBV19 15 TGTGCCAGTAGTGCCAGACAGGGGGCGCGCACTGAAGCTTTCTTT CASSARQGARTEAFF
. TRBJ1-1 . TRBV7-9 16 TGTGCCAGCAGCTTAACTACAGGGCGCGATGGCACTGAAGCTTTCTTT CASSLTTGRDGTEAFF
. TRBJ1-5 . TRBV5-1 14 TGCGCCAGCAGCTTGGAGGGAGGGAATCAGCCCCAGCATTTT CASSLEGGNQPQHF
. TRBJ2-3 . TRBV5-8 15 TGTGCCAGCAGCACCGGGACAACTAGCACAGATACGCAGTATTTT CASSTGTTSTDTQYF
TRBD1 TRBJ2-7 . TRBV13 14 TGTGCCAGCAGCCTCGGACAGGCATCCTACGAGCAGTACTTC CASSLGQASYEQYF
TRBD2 TRBJ2-1 . TRBV6-4 15 TGTGCCAGCAGTGCCGCGGGGGGGCCCAACAATGAGCAGTTCTTC CASSAAGGPNNEQFF
. TRBJ1-2 . TRBV7-6 15 TGTGCCAGCAGCTTGGGACGCCTTGGGACTCATGGCTACACCTTC CASSLGRLGTHGYTF